These T cell receptor beta chains were read from a single sample in a study of beta chain bispecific antibodies for T cell cancers. For these receptors, no antigen is known. From the 5' RACE reads, TCRdb called clonotypes with MiXCR, one entry per CDR3 protein. The sample holds around 15,000 distinct CDR3 sequences; about 2.2% are singletons and the top ten take about 7%. Sequencing was done on a sample of healthy donor T cells cultured with leukemia cells. The receptors originated from a human donor in good health. Some clones in this sample may be carry-over from other donors' samples. CDR3s include the opening cysteine and the closing phenylalanine or tryptophan. Fields, in order: V gene, clone size, D gene, J gene, CDR3 DNA, CDR3 protein. A D gene is named only where the DNA matches it firmly. A row's size may be missing; if present it is once, few, many or a size class.

V gene: TRBV4-1
clone size: many
D gene: -
J gene: TRBJ1-4
CDR3 DNA: TGCGCCAGCAGCCAAGTGACCGGGGACGAAAAACTGTTTTTT
CDR3 protein: CASSQVTGDEKLFF

V gene: TRBV19
clone size: -
D gene: -
J gene: TRBJ2-3
CDR3 DNA: TGTGCCAGTAGTCCCCCGGGCGCACGGGATACGCAGTATTTT
CDR3 protein: CASSPPGARDTQYF

V gene: TRBV27
clone size: many
D gene: -
J gene: TRBJ2-5
CDR3 DNA: TGTGCCAGCAGTTTATCGCAGAACCAAGAGACCCAGTACTTC
CDR3 protein: CASSLSQNQETQYF

V gene: TRBV19
clone size: many
D gene: -
J gene: TRBJ2-2
CDR3 DNA: TGTGCCAGTAGTATAGATCACGAGGTTTGGGCTAGCGCGACAAACACCGGGGAGCTGTTTTTT
CDR3 protein: CASSIDHEVWASATNTGELFF

V gene: TRBV20-1
clone size: many
D gene: TRBD2
J gene: TRBJ2-5
CDR3 DNA: TGCAGTGCTAGAGATCCCAGCGGGGGGGTACGCCAAGAGACCCAGTACTTC
CDR3 protein: CSARDPSGGVRQETQYF

V gene: TRBV2
clone size: many
D gene: -
J gene: TRBJ2-1
CDR3 DNA: TGTGCCAGCAGTCGGGCGCGGAGGGACGATGAGCAGTTCTTC
CDR3 protein: CASSRARRDDEQFF

V gene: TRBV20-1
clone size: many
D gene: -
J gene: TRBJ2-5
CDR3 DNA: TGCAGTGCTAGACCTTGGGGGTGGGCTCAAGAGACCCAGTACTTC
CDR3 protein: CSARPWGWAQETQYF

V gene: TRBV20-1
clone size: many
D gene: -
J gene: TRBJ1-4
CDR3 DNA: TGCAGTGCTAGAGGCGATATATCAACTAATGAAAAACTGTTTTTT
CDR3 protein: CSARGDISTNEKLFF

V gene: TRBV29-1
clone size: many
D gene: TRBD1
J gene: TRBJ1-1
CDR3 DNA: TGCAGCGTTCCGGGACAGCGTGAAGCTTTCTTT
CDR3 protein: CSVPGQREAFF

V gene: TRBV15
clone size: many
D gene: -
J gene: TRBJ2-7
CDR3 DNA: TGTGCCACCAGCAGCAGGGTTGACGAGCAGTACTTC
CDR3 protein: CATSSRVDEQYF

V gene: TRBV9
clone size: many
D gene: -
J gene: TRBJ2-1
CDR3 DNA: TGTGCCAGCAGCCCCCGGGTGGGCAGTGCCTACAATGAGCAGTTCTTC
CDR3 protein: CASSPRVGSAYNEQFF

V gene: TRBV10-3
clone size: many
D gene: -
J gene: TRBJ2-7
CDR3 DNA: TGTGCCATCAGTGACCCCCTCGGTGGACACGAGCAGTACTTC
CDR3 protein: CAISDPLGGHEQYF

V gene: TRBV29-1
clone size: many
D gene: -
J gene: TRBJ2-1
CDR3 DNA: TGCAGCGTTGAAGACTACATCCGCTCCTACAATGAGCAGTTCTTC
CDR3 protein: CSVEDYIRSYNEQFF

V gene: TRBV20-1
clone size: many
D gene: TRBD1
J gene: TRBJ1-3
CDR3 DNA: TGCAGTGCTGCGGCGAGCCCTTTACAGGGGAGCTCTGGAAACACCATATATTTT
CDR3 protein: CSAAASPLQGSSGNTIYF

V gene: TRBV2
clone size: many
D gene: TRBD1
J gene: TRBJ2-7
CDR3 DNA: TGTGCCAGCAGTGAAGGGGGCGGGACAGGGCCGGAGCAGTACTTC
CDR3 protein: CASSEGGGTGPEQYF

V gene: TRBV27
clone size: many
D gene: -
J gene: TRBJ1-2
CDR3 DNA: TGTGCCAGCAGTTTATACGGGGGCGGAAACTATGGCTACACCTTC
CDR3 protein: CASSLYGGGNYGYTF

V gene: TRBV29-1
clone size: many
D gene: -
J gene: TRBJ2-7
CDR3 DNA: TGCAGCGTTGGCGGGACAGCTTACGAGCAGTACTTC
CDR3 protein: CSVGGTAYEQYF

V gene: TRBV27
clone size: many
D gene: TRBD1
J gene: TRBJ2-2
CDR3 DNA: TGTGCCAGCAGTTTATCGACAGGGAATGGCGGGGAGCTGTTTTTT
CDR3 protein: CASSLSTGNGGELFF

V gene: TRBV5-3
clone size: many
D gene: -
J gene: TRBJ2-7
CDR3 DNA: TGTGCCAGAAGTTACCGGAGATGGGGCGAGCAGTACTTC
CDR3 protein: CARSYRRWGEQYF

V gene: TRBV11-2
clone size: many
D gene: -
J gene: TRBJ1-1
CDR3 DNA: TGTGCCAGCAGCCCCACTACCAACAGGGAGTACGCTTTCTTT
CDR3 protein: CASSPTTNREYAFF

V gene: TRBV29-1
clone size: many
D gene: -
J gene: TRBJ2-7
CDR3 DNA: TGCAGCGTCGCCTCTCAGGGAACCTACGAGCAGTACTTC
CDR3 protein: CSVASQGTYEQYF

V gene: TRBV6-2/TRBV6-3
clone size: many
D gene: -
J gene: TRBJ1-1
CDR3 DNA: TGTGCCAGCAGTTCACGGGAAAACACTGAAGCTTTCTTT
CDR3 protein: CASSSRENTEAFF

V gene: TRBV20-1
clone size: many
D gene: TRBD1
J gene: TRBJ1-5
CDR3 DNA: TGCAGTGCTAGAGATCGGGGACAGGGGGGCGGCAATCAGCCCCAGCATTTT
CDR3 protein: CSARDRGQGGGNQPQHF

V gene: TRBV2
clone size: many
D gene: TRBD1
J gene: TRBJ2-2
CDR3 DNA: TGTGCCAGCCAGGGACAGGGGCAAGGTTTGTCCGGGGAGCTGTTTTTT
CDR3 protein: CASQGQGQGLSGELFF

V gene: TRBV11-2
clone size: many
D gene: -
J gene: TRBJ1-2
CDR3 DNA: TGTGCCAGCAGTGGGCCTGATTATGGCTACACCTTC
CDR3 protein: CASSGPDYGYTF

V gene: TRBV29-1
clone size: many
D gene: -
J gene: TRBJ2-5
CDR3 DNA: TGCAGCGTTGTACCAAGGTACCAAGAGACCCAGTACTTC
CDR3 protein: CSVVPRYQETQYF

V gene: TRBV20-1
clone size: many
D gene: -
J gene: TRBJ1-1
CDR3 DNA: TGCAGTGCTAGGGGGGCTGTCAACACTGAAGCTTTCTTT
CDR3 protein: CSARGAVNTEAFF

V gene: TRBV19
clone size: many
D gene: -
J gene: TRBJ1-1
CDR3 DNA: TGTGCCAGTAGTATTGGAGACCGAAGGGCTGAAGCTTTCTTT
CDR3 protein: CASSIGDRRAEAFF

V gene: TRBV28
clone size: many
D gene: TRBD2
J gene: TRBJ2-1
CDR3 DNA: TGTGCCAGCAAAGTCGGCGGGGGATCAAATGAGCAGTTCTTC
CDR3 protein: CASKVGGGSNEQFF

V gene: TRBV25-1
clone size: many
D gene: -
J gene: TRBJ2-2
CDR3 DNA: TGTGCCAGCAGTGCACCGAACACCGGGGAGCTGTTTTTT
CDR3 protein: CASSAPNTGELFF

V gene: TRBV13
clone size: many
D gene: -
J gene: TRBJ1-5
CDR3 DNA: TGTGCCAGCAGCTTAGGAGGTCAGCCCCAGCATTTT
CDR3 protein: CASSLGGQPQHF

V gene: TRBV12-3/TRBV12-4
clone size: many
D gene: -
J gene: TRBJ2-2
CDR3 DNA: TGTGCCAGCAGCCTTCACGACAGAGACACCGGGGAGCTGTTTTTT
CDR3 protein: CASSLHDRDTGELFF

V gene: TRBV3-1
clone size: many
D gene: -
J gene: TRBJ1-2
CDR3 DNA: TGTGCCAGCAGCCAAGATGATGGGACTCCTTATCGAGCTAACTATGGCTACACCTTC
CDR3 protein: CASSQDDGTPYRANYGYTF

V gene: TRBV27
clone size: many
D gene: -
J gene: TRBJ2-2
CDR3 DNA: TGTGCCAGCAGCTCATTTCGGGACACCGGGGAGCTGTTTTTT
CDR3 protein: CASSSFRDTGELFF